This T cell receptor (beta chain) was observed in a study of T cell responses to AZD1222 COVID-19 vaccine. Study overall: Second-dose intervals near 4 or 12 weeks were combined.

Broader study findings: There were vaccine-associated CD4 TCRs across spike, dominant at 160-218 and 743-854. The sample set comprised mostly white British donors with more females, and clonal diversity was possibly underestimated. A rise in Spike-specific TCR breadth and depth followed two AZD1222 doses.

Assay used: immunoSEQ multiplex PCR; TCRdb lists only in-frame clones, some missing. The sample records roughly 130,000 clones, approximately 92% being singletons. In the case of this clone: The antigen is undetermined.

J was trimmed by 6 bases and V by 3 bases; bases with no gene match: 9. This CDR3 has 16 amino acids. Germline V CDR1 and CDR2: LNHDA, SQIVND (reference sequence). The sequences come from peripheral blood, collected on day 0 of AZD1222 vaccination. This sequence joins TRBV19 and TRBJ2-1; 9 bases are a match to TRBD2. This sequence originates from an adult in good health. CDR3 residues: CASSMGGGRAPNEQFF. In DNA, the CDR3 is TGTGCCAGTAGTATGGGGGGCGGGAGGGCCCCCAATGAGCAGTTCTTC.